The clone carrying this T cell receptor beta chain was seen ten or more times. V was shortened by 5 bases and J by 0 bases, with 11 bases between the two germline ends. The germline V gene encodes CDR1 SGHNT and CDR2 YENEEA. The CDR3 sequence is 15 residues long. The data were taken from a study of early T cells in non-severe SARS-CoV-2 infection. TCRdb analysed the 5' RACE reads with MiXCR anew, one entry per CDR3 protein. The data contain 40,000 to 50,000 distinct CDR3 sequences, around 7% of them seen just once; the ten biggest clones take up under 5%. The sample taken for sequencing was whole blood. The chain employs TRBV11-3 and TRBJ2-1; D remains unclear. The sequence was collected from an adult who was a healthcare worker with PCR-confirmed SARS-CoV-2 infection or an uninfected control (not recorded which). CDR3 in DNA: TGTGCCAGCAGCATAGGCATCCGCTCCTACAATGAGCAGTTCTTC. It is translated as CASSIGIRSYNEQFF.